The entry below describes one T cell receptor beta chain. What antigen it recognizes has not been identified. No base-level quality is on record; no much larger clone is a single base apart. The data belong to a study of T cell changes during pregnancy in multiple sclerosis (dated by TCRdb to between 2017 and 2020). Notes on the research overall: The study looked at changes in the T cell repertoire across pregnancy in women with multiple sclerosis.

Libraries were constructed by the immunoSEQ multiplex PCR assay. In its TCRdb copy, this immuneACCESS table keeps in-frame sequences only and misses some clones. Where compared with another copy, unresolved V genes explain less than half of these, and the others have no known cause. The sample contains 70,000 to 95,000 clones, 85% to 95% of them found a single time. Around 0.75% of the sample belongs to the ten largest clones. Spanning cysteine to phenylalanine, the CDR3 consists of 14 amino acids. Of the read, only the CDR3 DNA is kept; its 42 bases are in frame from base 1. From the germline V gene, CDR1 is SGHTA and CDR2 is FQGNSA. At the junction V is shortened by 5 bases and J by 1 base; bases outside the gene matches: 4.

The specimen was peripheral blood, collected in the second trimester of pregnancy. This TCR was recovered from a female donor in good health, enrolled as a control in a pregnancy study. The chain couples TRBV7-2 to TRBJ2-5; 7 bases in the middle match TRBD1. The nucleotides read TGTGCCAGCAGCCCCGACAGGGTCCAAGAGACCCAGTACTTC. Protein translation: CASSPDRVQETQYF. Here the CDR3 is joined to the reference TRBV7-2 and TRBJ2-5 genes, and the full variable domain is: GAGVSQSPSNKVTEKGKDVELRCDPISGHTALYWYRQSLGQGLEFLIYFQGNSAPDKSGLPSDRFSAERTGGSVSTLTIQRTQQEDSAVYLCASSPDRVQETQYFGPGTRLLVL.